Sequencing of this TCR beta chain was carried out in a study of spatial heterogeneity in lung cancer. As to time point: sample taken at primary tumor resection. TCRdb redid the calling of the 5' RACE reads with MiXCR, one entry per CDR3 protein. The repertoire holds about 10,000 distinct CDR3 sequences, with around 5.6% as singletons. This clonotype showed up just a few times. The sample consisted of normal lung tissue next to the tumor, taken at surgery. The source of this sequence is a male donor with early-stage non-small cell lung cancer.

The CDR3: CASSPHGGTSTDTQYF. The CDR3, as DNA: TGTGCCAGCAGTCCTCACGGGGGGACTAGCACAGATACGCAGTATTTT. The chain links TRBV2 to TRBJ2-3; 7 bases line up with TRBD2. Germline loops: CDR1 SNHLY, CDR2 FYNNEI. The CDR3 totals 16 residues. With 5 bases clipped from V and 0 bases from J, the junction kept 8 bases outside the gene matches.